Listed here are 10 T cell receptor beta chains from one sample, sequenced in a study of beta chain features in type 1 diabetes. Study conclusions and caveats: Within each of all four CD4+ subsets, Type 1 diabetes patients had TCRB CDR3s that were moderately but significantly shorter.

Antigen specificity for these receptors is unknown. The isolated RNA, all of it, was reverse transcribed, so expressed TCRB transcripts were what got sequenced. Repertoires were generated with immunoSEQ multiplex PCR, while TCRdb's copy carries only in-frame clones and drops some. The sample lists about 400,000 clones; over 9.5% were seen once. The source material was naive CD4+ T cells from blood. The receptors were gathered from a woman younger than 30 with type 1 diabetes.

The chain has TRBV30 and TRBJ2-6, with TRBD1 matching over 10 bases. Germline CDR1 reads GTSNPN; CDR2 reads SVGIG (reference sequence). Trimming took 0 bases from V and 2 from J; bases not matched to a gene: 1. The CDR3 length is 16 residues. CDR3 protein: CAWSVTGGTGANVLTF. As DNA, the CDR3 is TGTGCCTGGAGTGTGACAGGGGGCACTGGGGCCAACGTCCTGACTTTC.

A few counts support this clone. The chain employs TRBV5-4 and TRBJ1-1; D unclear. Trimming pared 4 bases from V and 7 bases from J, leaving 14 bases between. The germline V gene has CDR1 SGHNT and CDR2 YYREEE (reference sequence). CDR3 size: 13 residues. As DNA, the CDR3 is TGTGCCAGCAGCGCGACCAACAGCATTGAAGCTTTCTTT. It translates to CASSATNSIEAFF.

The chain carries TRBV6-6 and TRBJ2-7; 14 bases map to TRBD2. The CDR3 covers 15 residues. V shed 4 bases and J 6 bases; nucleotides not matched to a gene: 5. Germline CDR1 and CDR2: MNHNY and SVGAGI (reference sequence). DNA for the CDR3: TGTGCCAGCAGTTCTGGGACTAGCGGGAGCTTCGAGCAGTACTTC. It specifies CASSSGTSGSFEQYF.

This chain connects TRBV10-3 to TRBJ1-1; the match to TRBD1 covers 8 bases. The CDR3 has 16 residues. The germline CDR1 and CDR2 sequences are ENHRY and SYGVKD. V lost 4 bases to trimming and J lost 2 bases; unmatched junction nucleotides: 9. The chain's CDR3 is CAISASGTGENTEAFF. The CDR3 DNA is TGTGCCATCAGTGCATCCGGGACAGGAGAAAACACTGAAGCTTTCTTT.

This clone was counted a few times. CDR3 loop: CASSRGQAGLEETQYF. In DNA, the CDR3 is TGTGCCAGCAGCCGGGGTCAAGCGGGCTTAGAGGAGACCCAGTACTTC. This chain connects TRBV25-1 to TRBJ2-5; perhaps TRBD2 as D (6 bases). Deletions cut 6 bases from V and 5 bases from J, with 22 bases between. The CDR3 sequence is 16 residues long. Germline-derived CDR1 and CDR2 are MGHDK and SYGVNS.

V gene TRBV29-1 combines with J gene TRBJ1-1; D is possibly TRBD1 (6 bases). Germline V gene sequence: CDR1 SQVTM, CDR2 ANQGSEA. CDR3 length: 13 residues. Trimming left V 3 bases short and J 1 base short, with 9 bases between. The DNA of the CDR3 is TGCAGCGTTGACAGGGGACCGAACACTGAAGCTTTCTTT. It translates to CSVDRGPNTEAFF.

This clone has just a few counts. The chain carries TRBV5-6 and TRBJ2-3, with a possible D match to TRBD1 (6 bases). The germline gives CDR1 SGHDT, CDR2 YYEEEE. The CDR3 totals 16 residues. Trimming stripped 4 bases from V and 5 bases from J, with 20 bases between. The CDR3 loop reads CASSITGTPKGDTQYF. In nucleotides, the CDR3 is TGTGCCAGCAGCATCACCGGGACACCAAAAGGAGATACGCAGTATTTT.

The chain joins TRBV29-1 to TRBJ2-7; no definite D call. The germline V gene encodes CDR1 SQVTM and CDR2 ANQGSEA. V gave up 4 bases and J gave up 3 bases, with 10 bases separating them. This CDR3 contains 12 residues. CDR3: CSVGLTGYEQYF. The CDR3 region has the DNA TGCAGCGTTGGCCTGACGGGCTACGAGCAGTACTTC.

This clone was counted a few times. The J gene is TRBJ2-7, the V gene TRBV9, with a tentative D call TRBD1 (6 bases). CDR1 and CDR2 (germline): SGDLS, YYNGEE. V lost 3 bases and J 3 bases, leaving 10 bases between the germline ends. This CDR3 is built from 13 residues. The CDR3 region is CASSGGQHYEQYF. CDR3 sequence (DNA): TGTGCCAGCAGCGGTGGACAGCACTACGAGCAGTACTTC.

This clone was counted only a few times. The J gene is TRBJ2-7, the V gene TRBV5-4, with D possibly TRBD2 on 6 matching bases. The CDR3 spans 16 residues. Trimming removed 5 bases from V and 6 bases from J, with 24 bases in between. From germline, CDR1 is SGHNT and CDR2 YYREEE (reference sequence). CDR3 nucleotides: TGTGCCAGCAGACCATCTAGCGCCTCTCAGAGCGGCGAGCAGTACTTC. This codes for CASRPSSASQSGEQYF.